The entry below describes one T cell receptor beta chain. Its target is unknown. Generated by immunoSEQ multiplex PCR, the TCRdb table keeps only in-frame clones and is missing some. The top ten hold more than 0.075% of the sample, which has roughly 89,000 clones, roughly 91% seen once. This sample stems from a study of graft-versus-host responses after intestinal transplantation. Study details: Induction with anti-thymocyte globulin, then tacrolimus and steroids for around three years, was given to all recipients.

V dropped 0 bases and J dropped 1 base, with 6 bases sitting between them. Germline-derived CDR1 and CDR2 are SEHNR and FQNEAQ (reference sequence). The CDR3 covers 14 residues. Study results and limitations: Some patients had graft-donor T cell macrochimerism, and their allografts showed high graft-versus-host to host-versus-graft clonal ratios. GvH clones were found in recipient marrow; some appeared first in ileum or blood.

The sequence was obtained from a human donor who received an intestinal transplant. This rearrangement joins TRBV7-9 to TRBJ1-1, with D unclear. The sample here was unstimulated CD4+ T cells sorted from spleen or lymph node cells, taken before intestinal transplant. The DNA for the CDR3 is TGTGCCAGCAGCTTAGCGTTTCAGAACACTGAAGCTTTCTTT. This codes for CASSLAFQNTEAFF.